These T cell receptor beta chains were read from a single sample in a study of T cell responses to AZD1222 COVID-19 vaccine. The method was immunoSEQ multiplex PCR; TCRdb's version includes in-frame clones alone and lacks a portion of them. Of approximately 110,000 clones in the sample, 70% to 90% were seen once. Sequencing used peripheral blood, obtained 28 days after the second AZD1222 dose. The receptors were gathered from an adult who received the AZD1222 COVID-19 vaccine. Each CDR3 is given with its conserved first and last residue. Each record gives: J gene, clone size, D gene, V gene, CDR3 length, CDR3 DNA, CDR3 protein. D genes are given only for firm matches. Size is stated for part of the rows, as once, few or many counts, or as a class when the clone is expanded.

>TRBJ1-1|.|.|TRBV10-3|13
TGTGCCATCTATGGGGGGCGAGACACTGAAGCTTTCTTT
CAIYGGRDTEAFF
>TRBJ2-3|.|.|TRBV19|16
TGTGCCAGTAGTATAGGGGCAGCACCTAGCACAGATACGCAGTATTTT
CASSIGAAPSTDTQYF
>TRBJ2-3|.|TRBD2|TRBV9|14
TGTGCCAGCAGCGTAGCAGCGGGAGCCGATACGCAGTATTTT
CASSVAAGADTQYF
>TRBJ2-3|.|.|TRBV11-3|14
TGTGCCAGCAGCGGGGGCAGCGAAGTAGATACGCAGTATTTT
CASSGGSEVDTQYF
>TRBJ1-2|.|.|TRBV28|15
TGTGCCAGCAGTTTAGTATGGGCACCTAACTATGGCTACACCTTC
CASSLVWAPNYGYTF
>TRBJ1-5|.|TRBD1|TRBV30|13
TGTGCCTGGAGTGGGACAGGGAATCAGCCCCAGCATTTT
CAWSGTGNQPQHF
>TRBJ1-4|.|.|TRBV29-1|15
TGCAGCGTACCGGCCCAAGAGGACGCTAATGAAAAACTGTTTTTT
CSVPAQEDANEKLFF
>TRBJ1-2|once|TRBD1|TRBV6-6|13
TGTGCCAGCAGTCGACAGGGAACTAATGGCTACACCTTC
CASSRQGTNGYTF
>TRBJ2-1|once|TRBD2|TRBV11-1|15
TGTGCCAGCAGCGCGGCTGGACTAGCGGGAAATGAGCAGTTCTTC
CASSAAGLAGNEQFF
>TRBJ2-1|few|.|TRBV21-1|18
TGTGCCAGCAGCAAAGCGTCTGCGGGGGACAGCTCTTACAATGAGCAGTTCTTC
CASSKASAGDSSYNEQFF
>TRBJ1-5|.|TRBD1|TRBV28|14
TGTGCCAGCAGGAGACAGGGTGGCAATCAGCCCCAGCATTTT
CASRRQGGNQPQHF
>TRBJ1-3|.|.|TRBV9|13
TGTGCCAGCAGCTCATCTACTGGAAACACCATATATTTT
CASSSSTGNTIYF
>TRBJ2-7|.|TRBD2|TRBV7-9|15
TGTGCCAGCAGCTCAATAGACCGGGACTACGACGAGCAGTACTTC
CASSSIDRDYDEQYF
>TRBJ2-1|.|TRBD2|TRBV4-1|16
TGCGCCAGCAGCCAACGTCCTAGCGGGAGGGGGACGGGGCAGTTCTTC
CASSQRPSGRGTGQFF
>TRBJ1-1|.|.|TRBV6-6|13
TGTGCCAGCAGTTATCCAGGGAACACTGAAGCTTTCTTT
CASSYPGNTEAFF
>TRBJ2-1|.|TRBD2|TRBV5-4|17
TGTGCCAGCAGCGCTGGAGGGAGCGGGAGGGCCCGGAGTGAGCAGTTCTTC
CASSAGGSGRARSEQFF
>TRBJ1-1|.|.|TRBV9|14
TGTGCCAGCAGCCTATTCGGCGGGGACGCTGAAGCTTTCTTT
CASSLFGGDAEAFF
>TRBJ1-1|.|.|TRBV5-1|14
TGCGCCAGCAGCAGTACAGCCATGAACACTGAAGCTTTCTTT
CASSSTAMNTEAFF
>TRBJ2-5|few|TRBD2|TRBV2|18
TGTGCCAGCAGTTATGGGGCCCCCGGGACTAGCGTATGGGAGACCCAGTACTTC
CASSYGAPGTSVWETQYF
>TRBJ1-2|once|.|TRBV7-8|21
TGTGCCAGCAGCTTAGATATTATGTTTGCAGGGAGCGGCAGGGAAGTGGTGGGCTACACCTTC
CASSLDIMFAGSGREVVGYTF
>TRBJ1-1|once|TRBD1|TRBV18|15
TGTGCCAGCTCACCCCAAGGGACAGGGGTCACTGAAGCTTTCTTT
CASSPQGTGVTEAFF
>TRBJ2-1|.|.|TRBV11-3|15
TGTGCCAGCAGCTTATACGGGAGTGGGGGGAATGAGCAGTTCTTC
CASSLYGSGGNEQFF
>TRBJ1-5|.|TRBD1|TRBV5-1|15
TGCGCCAGCAGGCCCGGGACAGGGGAAGGACAGCCCCAGCATTTT
CASRPGTGEGQPQHF
>TRBJ1-2|once|TRBD1|TRBV28|15
TGTGCCAGCAGTTTTAGAGGAGGGGGCAATTATGGCTACACCTTC
CASSFRGGGNYGYTF
>TRBJ1-1|.|.|TRBV9|14
TGTGCCAGCAGCGTTCTAGGGCAGAACACTGAAGCTTTCTTT
CASSVLGQNTEAFF
>TRBJ1-5|.|.|TRBV10-1|15
TGCGCCAGCGGACCCTCGAGGGGTCCCAATCAGCCCCAGCATTTT
CASGPSRGPNQPQHF
>TRBJ2-1|.|.|TRBV28|16
TGTGCCAGCATTATAGAACGCGGATTAGCCGCCAATGAGCAGTTCTTC
CASIIERGLAANEQFF
>TRBJ2-1|.|.|TRBV2|15
TGTGCCAGCAGAACCGGGACTTCCTCCTACAATGAGCAGTTCTTC
CASRTGTSSYNEQFF